A selection of T cell receptor beta chains follows, all from one sample in a study of T cells in Graves' hyperthyroidism and ophthalmopathy. TCRdb itself ran the multiplex PCR reads through MiXCR, one entry per CDR3 protein. Here the sample spans about 690,000 distinct CDR3 sequences, 17% being singletons. Sequenced: blood. These TCRs come from a man aged 50-60 years with Graves' hyperthyroidism. Both conserved end residues are part of each CDR3. Each record gives: D gene, J gene, clone size, CDR3 length, V gene, CDR3 protein, CDR3 DNA. A D gene is named only where the DNA matches it firmly. Size is omitted from some rows. Given values are once, few, many or a class for expanded clones.

>-|TRBJ2-1|many|16|TRBV15
CATSRESSGGDGEQFF
TGTGCCACCAGCAGAGAGAGTTCTGGAGGAGACGGTGAGCAGTTCTTC
>-|TRBJ2-1|many|14|TRBV28
CASRDRGGSDEQFF
TGTGCCAGCCGAGACAGGGGAGGGAGCGATGAGCAGTTCTTC
>-|TRBJ2-7|-|14|TRBV11-3
CASSARGRGGEQYF
TGTGCCAGCAGCGCGAGAGGCAGGGGAGGCGAGCAGTACTTC
>-|TRBJ2-1|-|15|TRBV28
CASSPRAITGNEQFF
TGTGCCAGCAGTCCACGGGCCATCACGGGAAATGAGCAGTTCTTC
>TRBD2|TRBJ2-3|once|16|TRBV6-9
CASSYFGLAGVDTQYF
TGTGCCAGCAGTTACTTCGGACTAGCGGGAGTAGATACGCAGTATTTT
>-|TRBJ2-7|-|13|TRBV25-1
CASSETGLGEQYF
TGTGCCAGCAGTGAAACAGGGCTTGGCGAGCAGTACTTC
>-|TRBJ1-4|-|16|TRBV3-1
CASSQVPAGTNEKLFF
TGTGCCAGCAGCCAGGTTCCCGCAGGAACTAATGAAAAACTGTTTTTT
>-|TRBJ2-2|many|17|TRBV30
CALGGLAALTWGGELFF
TGTGCCCTCGGGGGGCTAGCGGCCCTAACGTGGGGCGGGGAGCTGTTTTTT
>-|TRBJ2-5|many|14|TRBV2
CASRFTQKRETQYF
TGTGCCAGCAGGTTCACTCAGAAGAGGGAGACCCAGTACTTC
>-|TRBJ1-5|-|14|TRBV5-6
CASSLRGRSQPQHF
TGTGCCAGCAGCTTAAGGGGACGCAGTCAGCCCCAGCATTTT
>-|TRBJ2-3|-|14|TRBV18
CASSPGGPPDTQYF
TGTGCCAGCTCACCAGGCGGGCCCCCGGATACGCAGTATTTT
>TRBD1|TRBJ2-7|-|15|TRBV7-9
CASSHAGTGHYEQYF
TGTGCCAGCAGCCATGCCGGGACAGGGCACTACGAGCAGTACTTC
>-|TRBJ2-2|many|14|TRBV28
CASSFLGETGELFF
TGTGCCAGCAGTTTCTTGGGGGAGACCGGGGAGCTGTTTTTT
>TRBD2|TRBJ2-7|many|14|TRBV18
CASSHPSGSYEQYF
TGTGCCAGCTCACATCCTAGCGGGAGCTACGAGCAGTACTTC
>-|TRBJ1-6|many|22|TRBV2
CASSAWGRREDRTYSYNSPLHF
TGTGCCAGCAGTGCGTGGGGTCGACGGGAAGACAGGACGTACTCCTATAATTCACCCCTCCACTTT
>-|TRBJ1-3|many|13|TRBV3-1
CASSQGAGNTIYF
TGTGCCAGCAGCCAAGGGGCGGGAAACACCATATATTTT
>TRBD2|TRBJ2-4|-|15|TRBV7-9
CASSDRVGLENIQYF
TGTGCCAGCAGCGACCGAGTGGGACTAGAAAACATTCAGTACTTC
>-|TRBJ2-3|-|15|TRBV27
CASSLSVWGADTQYF
TGTGCCAGCAGTTTAAGCGTGTGGGGGGCGGATACGCAGTATTTT
>TRBD2|TRBJ2-7|many|13|TRBV7-3
CASSSGLEREQYF
TGTGCCAGCAGCTCAGGACTAGAGCGCGAGCAGTACTTC
>TRBD2|TRBJ2-1|few|16|TRBV10-3
CAVPRTSGWGGNEQFF
TGTGCCGTCCCACGGACTAGCGGGTGGGGGGGCAATGAGCAGTTCTTC
>-|TRBJ2-2|once|18|TRBV5-1
CASSLVTGQSGPTGELFF
TGCGCCAGCAGCTTGGTTACCGGACAGAGTGGTCCCACCGGGGAGCTGTTTTTT
>TRBD1|TRBJ2-2|-|15|TRBV5-1
CASSLATGAAGELFF
TGCGCCAGCAGCTTGGCGACAGGGGCCGCCGGGGAGCTGTTTTTT
>-|TRBJ1-1|-|15|TRBV19
CASSPWEGTNTEAFF
TGTGCCAGTAGTCCCTGGGAGGGAACGAACACTGAAGCTTTCTTT
>TRBD1|TRBJ1-2|few|14|TRBV25-1
CASSEPGQGYGYTF
TGTGCCAGCAGTGAACCGGGACAGGGTTACGGCTACACCTTC
>-|TRBJ2-1|many|15|TRBV25-1
CASSEYGQGYNEQFF
TGTGCCAGCAGTGAATACGGGCAGGGGTACAATGAGCAGTTCTTC
>-|TRBJ2-5|-|18|TRBV6-1
CASSYFWDGLISQETQYF
TGTGCCAGCAGTTATTTTTGGGACGGACTCATATCGCAAGAGACCCAGTACTTC
>-|TRBJ2-2|-|11|TRBV7-2
CASSLQGRLFF
TGTGCCAGCAGTTTACAGGGCAGGCTGTTTTTT